This T cell receptor beta chain was documented in a study of blood T cells in healthy people across ages (dated by TCRdb to 2013 to 2016). A note on the overall study: In model experiments, template switching captured about one uniquely barcoded TCR beta cDNA molecule for every two T cells. To avoid experimental bias, donors of different ages were randomly spread across the sequencing lanes. The study measured age-related changes in TCR beta repertoire diversity using deep sequencing normalized with unique cDNA molecular identifiers. Two additional independent replicas of 1 million unique cDNA reads from the same blood draw were analyzed for two donors (one aged 18 to 30 and one aged 80 or older). The donors were split into four age groups: young (average 16 years), middle-aged (about 40), aged (approximately 60) and long-lived (more than 80).

Systemically healthy Caucasian individuals from Russia, 39 in total and aged about 6 to 90 years, were included as donors. Roughly 9.5 milliliters of peripheral blood were drawn from each donor into EDTA-treated Vacutainer tubes. Ficoll-Paque density-gradient centrifugation was used to isolate PBMCs, with at least 7 million obtained per sample. Trizol reagent was used to extract total RNA from PBMCs, with at least 6 micrograms per sample. For every donor, flow cytometry on a PBMC aliquot measured the percentage of naive CD45RAhigh/CD27high T cells. With respect to this clonotype: Its recognized antigen is unknown. No base quality information exists; no much larger clone differs at one position.

Results the study describes overall, beyond this receptor: Estimates of total diversity based on one million sequenced T cells were considered lower bounds and underestimates. Since profiling was done on bulk unsorted PBMCs, naive and antigen-experienced compartments could not be conclusively compared. As age increased, observed TCR beta diversity per million T cells dropped in a roughly linear way, and a significant reduction was already evident by age approximately 40. Compared with the aged group, more naive CD4+ T cells, fewer expanded clones and increased TCR diversity were shown by the long-lived group, suggesting age selection. Because the CMV infection status of the donors was unknown, age-related changes in expanded clonotypes may potentially have been confounded. A strong correlation was found between observed TCR beta diversity and the percentage of naive T cells measured by flow cytometry.

The method behind the library was 5' RACE. TCRdb names Illumina HiSeq 2500 as the instrument used. A second PCR of about 7 to 12 cycles was performed with a sample-barcoded 5' primer and a J-beta primer mix. A unique molecular identifier was introduced onto each TCR beta cDNA molecule by a template-switch 5' adaptor carrying 12 random nucleotides. At least 3 million CDR3-containing paired-end reads were obtained from each sample. The Mint cDNA synthesis kit, primed by a TRBC-specific oligonucleotide, was used to synthesize first-strand cDNA from all RNA. After uracil-DNA glycosylase treatment, a first 18-cycle PCR used universal primers M1SS and BC2_uni_R on all cDNA. On the study's bioinformatics: Each sample was normalized by randomly selecting 1 million high-quality reads, each carrying a distinct molecular identifier. Instead of being binned into consensus sequences, reads with shared molecular identifiers were discarded. MiTCR, run with a Q25 quality threshold and the strictest error-elimination algorithm, handled CDR3 identification, clonotype clustering and error correction. A nonparametric unseen species model with Euler transformation was used to estimate lower-bound total TCR beta diversity. TCRdb reworked the public reads: Q25 trimming with fastp, MiXCR clone assembly, productive beta chains retained. One record per CDR3 amino acid sequence lists the most common genes and DNA. TCRdb, not the authors, supplied the V and J calls. For this sample the table gives hundreds of thousands of distinct CDR3 sequences, of which around 42% were detected only once. The ten top clones hold roughly 18% of the sample.

V and J lose 4 bases and 7 bases, and a span of 12 bases separates them. The CDR3 sequence holds 13 residues, the cysteine and phenylalanine included. Only CDR3 DNA is held: 39 bases, read in frame from base 1. Per the germline V gene, SNHLY is the CDR1 and FYNNEI is the CDR2. The sample taken for sequencing was blood. Here the chain combines TRBV2 and TRBJ2-3; the D gene cannot be named for sure. The TCR originated in a man in his 60s in good health. For the CDR3, the sequence is CASSGYVINTQYF. The DNA is TGTGCCAGCAGTGGCTATGTGATAAATACGCAGTATTTT. The entire variable domain, with the stretches around the CDR3 drawn from the reference TRBV2 and TRBJ2-3 proteins, is EPEVTQTPSHQVTQMGQEVILRCVPISNHLYFYWYRQILGQKVEFLVSFYNNEISEKSEIFDDQFSVERPDGSNFTLKIRSTKLEDSAMYFCASSGYVINTQYFGPGTRLTVL.